This note documents a single T cell receptor beta chain sequence. This sample was taken from a study of blood T cell repertoires in COVID-19. Study in general: Nucleic acid was either cDNA or gDNA, and it came from T cells, B-cell-depleted T cells, or PBMCs.

CDR1 and CDR2 (germline): SGDLS, YYNGEE. The CDR3 extends over 14 amino acids. V gave up 3 bases and J gave up 6 bases, with 12 bases separating them. Clones were read by immunoSEQ multiplex PCR, and TCRdb kept only the in-frame ones, dropping some. The sample lists some 160,000 clones, 75% to 90% occurring once. Cohort placement rested on clinical history that participants reported themselves. In Cohort 3, a recovered donor had either two negative PCRs, clearance, or symptom resolution. The source is a woman between 55 and 75 years old who had recovered from COVID-19. Material for sequencing was PBMCs or T cells enriched from blood (not recorded which). The V gene is TRBV9, the J gene TRBJ2-2; no clear D. The CDR3 loop is CASSAPGIAGELFF. CDR3 DNA sequence: TGTGCCAGCAGCGCCCCGGGTATCGCCGGGGAGCTGTTTTTT.